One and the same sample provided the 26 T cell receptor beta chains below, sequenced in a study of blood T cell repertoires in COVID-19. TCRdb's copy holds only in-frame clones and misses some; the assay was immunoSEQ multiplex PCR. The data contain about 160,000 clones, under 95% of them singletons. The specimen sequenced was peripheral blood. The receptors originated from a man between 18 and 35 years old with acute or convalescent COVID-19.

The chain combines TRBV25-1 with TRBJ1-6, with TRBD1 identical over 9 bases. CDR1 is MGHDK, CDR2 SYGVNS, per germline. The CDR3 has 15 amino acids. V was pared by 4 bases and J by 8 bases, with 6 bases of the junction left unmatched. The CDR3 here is CASSGGQGGDSPLHF. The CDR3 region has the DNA TGTGCCAGCAGTGGGGGACAGGGTGGCGATTCACCCCTCCACTTT.

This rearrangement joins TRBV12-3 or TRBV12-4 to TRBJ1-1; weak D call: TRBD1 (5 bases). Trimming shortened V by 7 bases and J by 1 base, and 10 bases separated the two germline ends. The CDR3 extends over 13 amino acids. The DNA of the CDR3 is TGTGCCAGCATCAGGGTGGCGAACACTGAAGCTTTCTTT. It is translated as CASIRVANTEAFF.

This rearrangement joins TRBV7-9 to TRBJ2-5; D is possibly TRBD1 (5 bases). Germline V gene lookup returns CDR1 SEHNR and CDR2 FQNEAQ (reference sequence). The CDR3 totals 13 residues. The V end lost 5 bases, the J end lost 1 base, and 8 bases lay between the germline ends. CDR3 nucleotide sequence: TGTGCCAGCAGCCGACAGTTCCAAGAGACCCAGTACTTC. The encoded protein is CASSRQFQETQYF.

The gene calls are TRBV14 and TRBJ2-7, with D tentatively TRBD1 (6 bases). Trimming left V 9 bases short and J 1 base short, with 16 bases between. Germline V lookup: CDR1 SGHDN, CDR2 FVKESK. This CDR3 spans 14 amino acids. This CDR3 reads CARRFGTHSYEQYF. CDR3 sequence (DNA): TGTGCCAGACGGTTCGGGACACATTCCTACGAGCAGTACTTC.

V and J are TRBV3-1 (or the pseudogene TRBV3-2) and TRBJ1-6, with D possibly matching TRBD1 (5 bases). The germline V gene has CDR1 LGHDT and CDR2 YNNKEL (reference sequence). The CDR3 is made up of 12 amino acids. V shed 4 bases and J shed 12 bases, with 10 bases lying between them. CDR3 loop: CASSRRGLPLHF. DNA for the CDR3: TGTGCCAGCAGCCGGAGGGGCTTACCCCTCCACTTT.

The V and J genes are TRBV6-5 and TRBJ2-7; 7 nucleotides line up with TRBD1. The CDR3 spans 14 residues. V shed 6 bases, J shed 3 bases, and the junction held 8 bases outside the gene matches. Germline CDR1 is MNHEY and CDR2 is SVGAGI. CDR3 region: CASRGTGQNYEQYF. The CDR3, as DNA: TGTGCCAGCAGGGGAACGGGACAGAACTACGAGCAGTACTTC.

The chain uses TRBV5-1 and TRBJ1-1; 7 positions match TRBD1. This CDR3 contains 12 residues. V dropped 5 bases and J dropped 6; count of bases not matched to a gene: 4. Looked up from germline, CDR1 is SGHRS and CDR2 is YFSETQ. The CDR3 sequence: CASSDGTAEAFF. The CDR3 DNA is TGCGCCAGCAGTGATGGGACAGCTGAAGCTTTCTTT.

CDR3 amino acids: CASSWVTGNTEAFF. CDR3 in DNA: TGTGCCAGCAGTTGGGTAACAGGGAACACTGAAGCTTTCTTT. This chain links TRBV27 with TRBJ1-1; perhaps TRBD1 as D (5 bases). V lost 4 bases to trimming and J lost 1 base, with 10 bases between them. The CDR3 extends over 14 amino acids. CDR1 and CDR2 (germline): MNHEY, SMNVEV (reference sequence).

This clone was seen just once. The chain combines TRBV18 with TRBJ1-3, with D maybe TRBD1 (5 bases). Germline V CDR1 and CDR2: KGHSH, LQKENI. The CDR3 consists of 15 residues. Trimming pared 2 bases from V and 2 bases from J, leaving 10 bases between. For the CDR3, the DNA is TGTGCCAGCTCACCAGAAAGGGGCACTGGAAACACCATATATTTT. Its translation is CASSPERGTGNTIYF.

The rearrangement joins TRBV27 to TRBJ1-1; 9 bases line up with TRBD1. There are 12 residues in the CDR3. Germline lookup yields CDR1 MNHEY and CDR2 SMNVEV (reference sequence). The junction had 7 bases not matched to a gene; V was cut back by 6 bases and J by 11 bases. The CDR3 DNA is TGTGCCAGCAGACCACAGGGGGCTGGGGCTTTCTTT. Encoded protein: CASRPQGAGAFF.

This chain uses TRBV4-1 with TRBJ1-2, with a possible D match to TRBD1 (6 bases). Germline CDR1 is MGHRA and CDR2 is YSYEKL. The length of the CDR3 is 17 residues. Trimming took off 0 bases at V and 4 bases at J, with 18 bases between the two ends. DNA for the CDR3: TGCGCCAGCAGCCAAGATCAGGAGGCCACAGGGAGCTATGGCTACACCTTC. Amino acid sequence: CASSQDQEATGSYGYTF.

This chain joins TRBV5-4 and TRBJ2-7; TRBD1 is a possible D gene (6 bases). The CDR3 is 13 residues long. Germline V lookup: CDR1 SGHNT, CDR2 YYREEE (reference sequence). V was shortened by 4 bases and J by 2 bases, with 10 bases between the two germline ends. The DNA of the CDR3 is TGTGCCAGCAGCCCCGGGACACCCTACGAGCAGTACTTC. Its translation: CASSPGTPYEQYF.

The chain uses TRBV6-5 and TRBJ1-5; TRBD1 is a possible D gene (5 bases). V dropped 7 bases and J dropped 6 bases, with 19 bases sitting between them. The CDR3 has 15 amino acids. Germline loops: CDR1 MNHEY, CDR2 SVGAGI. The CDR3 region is CASITTLGQSQPQHF. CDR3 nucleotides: TGTGCCAGCATTACCACCCTGGGGCAGAGTCAGCCCCAGCATTTT.

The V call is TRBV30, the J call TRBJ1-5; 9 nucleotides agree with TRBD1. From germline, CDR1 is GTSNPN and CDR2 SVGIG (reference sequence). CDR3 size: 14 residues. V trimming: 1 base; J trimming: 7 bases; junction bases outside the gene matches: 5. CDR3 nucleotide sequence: TGTGCCTGGAGTGGGGGACAGGGCCGCCAGCCCCAGCATTTT. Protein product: CAWSGGQGRQPQHF.

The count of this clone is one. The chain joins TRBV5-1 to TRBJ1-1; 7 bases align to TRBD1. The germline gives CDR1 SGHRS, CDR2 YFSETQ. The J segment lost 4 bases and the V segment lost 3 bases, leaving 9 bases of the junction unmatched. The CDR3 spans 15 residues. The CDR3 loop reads CASSSNTGVSTEAFF. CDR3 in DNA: TGCGCCAGCAGCTCGAATACAGGGGTAAGCACTGAAGCTTTCTTT.

This CDR3 is CATSDRTSPSTDTQYF. CDR3 nucleotides: TGTGCCACCAGTGATCGGACTAGCCCCTCCACAGATACGCAGTATTTT. J is TRBJ2-3 and V is TRBV24-1; 8 bases fit TRBD2. The CDR3 has 16 amino acids. With V trimmed by 3 bases and J by 2 bases, 6 bases remained unmatched. Germline V gives CDR1 KGHDR, CDR2 SFDVKD.

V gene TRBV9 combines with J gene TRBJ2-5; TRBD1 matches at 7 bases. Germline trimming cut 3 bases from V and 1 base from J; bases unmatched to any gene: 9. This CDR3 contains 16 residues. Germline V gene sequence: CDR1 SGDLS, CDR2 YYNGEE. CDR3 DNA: TGTGCCAGCAGCGCTCCCCAGGGGGACACCCAAGAGACCCAGTACTTC. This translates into CASSAPQGDTQETQYF.

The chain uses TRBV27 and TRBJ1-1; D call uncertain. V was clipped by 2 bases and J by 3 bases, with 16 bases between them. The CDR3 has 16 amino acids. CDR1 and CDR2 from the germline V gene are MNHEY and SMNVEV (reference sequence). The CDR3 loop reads CASSLTPQRLDTEAFF. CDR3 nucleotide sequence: TGTGCCAGCAGTTTAACACCTCAGAGGTTGGACACTGAAGCTTTCTTT.

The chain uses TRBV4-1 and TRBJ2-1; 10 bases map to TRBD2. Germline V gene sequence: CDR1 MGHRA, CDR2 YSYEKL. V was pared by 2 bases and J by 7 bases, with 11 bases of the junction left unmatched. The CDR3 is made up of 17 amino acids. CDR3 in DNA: TGCGCCAGCAGCCAATTTACTCTAGCGGGAGCTCGAAATGAGCAGTTCTTC. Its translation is CASSQFTLAGARNEQFF.

The CDR3 region has the DNA TGTGCCAGCTCACCTTCTAAGCGGAGCTCCTACAATGAGCAGTTCTTC. This sequence encodes CASSPSKRSSYNEQFF. The chain carries TRBV18 and TRBJ2-1; maybe TRBD2 (5 bases). The V end lost 3 bases, the J end lost 0 bases, and 12 bases lay between the germline ends. This CDR3 is 16 amino acids long. Germline loops: CDR1 KGHSH, CDR2 LQKENI.

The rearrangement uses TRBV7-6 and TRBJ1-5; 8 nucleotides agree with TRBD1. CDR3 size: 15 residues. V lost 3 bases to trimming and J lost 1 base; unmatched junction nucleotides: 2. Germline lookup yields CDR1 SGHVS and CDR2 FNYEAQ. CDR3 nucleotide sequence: TGTGCCAGCAGCTTGGGACAGGAGAGCAATCAGCCCCAGCATTTT. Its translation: CASSLGQESNQPQHF.

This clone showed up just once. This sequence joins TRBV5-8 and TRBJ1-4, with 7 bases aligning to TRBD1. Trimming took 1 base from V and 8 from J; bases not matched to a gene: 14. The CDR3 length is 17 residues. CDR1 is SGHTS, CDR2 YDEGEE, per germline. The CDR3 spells CASSLNKKGAQAEKLFF. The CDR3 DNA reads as TGTGCCAGCAGCTTGAACAAAAAGGGGGCCCAAGCCGAAAAACTGTTTTTT.

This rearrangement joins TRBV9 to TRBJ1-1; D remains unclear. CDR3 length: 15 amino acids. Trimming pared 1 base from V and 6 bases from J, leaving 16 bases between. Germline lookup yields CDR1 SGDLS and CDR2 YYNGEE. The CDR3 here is CASSVSAEPGPEAFF. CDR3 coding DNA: TGTGCCAGCAGCGTATCGGCGGAGCCTGGCCCTGAAGCTTTCTTT.

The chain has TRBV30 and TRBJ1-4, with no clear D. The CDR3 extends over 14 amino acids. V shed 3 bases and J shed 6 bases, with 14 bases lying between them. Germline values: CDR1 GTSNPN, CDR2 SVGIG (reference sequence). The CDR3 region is CAWSSLGRHEKLFF. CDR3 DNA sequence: TGTGCCTGGAGCAGTTTAGGGAGGCATGAAAAACTGTTTTTT.

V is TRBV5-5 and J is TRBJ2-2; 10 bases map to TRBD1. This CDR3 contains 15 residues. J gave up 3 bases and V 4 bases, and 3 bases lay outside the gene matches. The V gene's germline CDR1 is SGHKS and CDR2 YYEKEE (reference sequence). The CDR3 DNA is TGTGCCAGCAGCATAGGACAGGGGGACACCGGGGAGCTGTTTTTT. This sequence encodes CASSIGQGDTGELFF.

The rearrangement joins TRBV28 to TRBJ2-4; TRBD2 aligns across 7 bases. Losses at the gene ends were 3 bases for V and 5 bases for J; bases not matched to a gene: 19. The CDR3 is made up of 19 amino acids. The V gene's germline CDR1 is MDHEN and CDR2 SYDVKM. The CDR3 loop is CASSLAGLLNRDGENIQYF. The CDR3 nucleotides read TGTGCCAGCAGTTTGGCGGGACTACTTAACCGGGACGGTGAAAACATTCAGTACTTC.